The 14 T cell receptor beta chains below were found in one sample sequenced in a study of CD8 T cells in Susac syndrome (dated by TCRdb to the late 2010s). The protocol used for the library was the immunoSEQ multiplex PCR assay. RNA was extracted using the RNeasy kit, and roughly 0.45 to 1 ug of the RNA was reverse transcribed with random hexamers. TCRdb reworked the public reads: Q25 trimming with fastp, MiXCR clone assembly, productive beta chains retained. Every entry covers one CDR3 protein and lists the most common genes and DNA from its rows. This sample has 160,000 or so distinct CDR3 sequences in its table, and roughly 94% of those were observed once. The ten largest make up under 0.085% of the sample. The material sequenced was CD4+ T cells from PBMCs. Receptors originate from a human donor in good health.

This clonotype was detected only once. The chain has TRBV21-1 and TRBJ1-2; the table assigns TRBD1, which was not confirmed against the DNA. TRBV21-1 is recorded as a pseudogene. The CDR3 is 16 amino acids. The CDR3 coding sequence is TGTGCCAGCAGCAAAGGCCGGGCGGAGATTAACTATGGCTACACCTTC. Residues: CASSKGRAEINYGYTF.

The count of this clonotype is one. The V call is TRBV20-1, the J call TRBJ1-1; no firm D call. The CDR3 is 11 amino acids. The V end was cut by 5 bases, the J end by 2 bases, with 6 bases between. CDR1 is DFQATT, CDR2 SNEGSKA, per germline (reference sequence). In nucleotides, the CDR3 is TGCAGTGCTTCCGTCAACACTGAAGCTTTCTTT. Translating gives CSASVNTEAFF.

The gene calls are TRBV2 and TRBJ1-1, with TRBD1 matching 10 bases. The junction had 4 bases not matched to a gene; V was cut back by 6 bases and J by 6 bases. The length of the CDR3 is 13 residues. Germline V gives CDR1 SNHLY, CDR2 FYNNEI. The CDR3 DNA sequence: TGTGCCAGCAGGGACAGGGGGTCTGCTGAAGCTTTCTTT. Amino acids: CASRDRGSAEAFF.

The V gene is TRBV2, the J gene TRBJ1-5; TRBD1 agrees at 7 bases. This CDR3 is built from 14 residues. Germline CDR1 and CDR2: SNHLY and FYNNEI. V was clipped by 8 bases and J by 0 bases; unmatched bases: 4. DNA for the CDR3: TGTGCCAGCGCCGACAGGGCTAGCAATCAGCCCCAGCATTTT. Translating it yields CASADRASNQPQHF.

The chain uses TRBV30 and TRBJ1-1; D is ambiguous. The V end lost 4 bases, the J end lost 0 bases, and 18 bases lay between the germline ends. The CDR3 length is 16 residues. The germline V gene encodes CDR1 GTSNPN and CDR2 SVGIG (reference sequence). In DNA, the CDR3 is TGTGCCTGGACCCTTAACAGTGTTTACTTGAACACTGAAGCTTTCTTT. This encodes CAWTLNSVYLNTEAFF.

The V and J genes are TRBV7-6 and TRBJ2-3; TRBD2 agrees at 9 bases. The germline gives CDR1 SGHVS, CDR2 FNYEAQ. This CDR3 spans 17 amino acids. Unmatched junction bases numbered 9, after V lost 1 base and J lost 4 bases. The CDR3 DNA sequence: TGTGCCAGCAGCTTAGTATTCTTAGCGGGAGTCTCAGATACGCAGTATTTT. It encodes CASSLVFLAGVSDTQYF.

DNA of the CDR3: TGTGCCAGTAGTATCCAGGGGGGGACGGAGACCCAGTACTTC. It yields the protein CASSIQGGTETQYF. The chain links TRBV19 to TRBJ2-5; the D call may be TRBD1 or TRBD2 (7 bases each). The V gene lost 3 bases and the J gene lost 5 bases, with 13 bases spanning the gap. This CDR3 comprises 14 residues. Germline lookup yields CDR1 LNHDA and CDR2 SQIVND (reference sequence).

CDR3 in DNA: TGTGCCAGCACGGGGGAGAGCTACACCTTC. Its translation is CASTGESYTF. The gene calls are TRBV28 and TRBJ1-2; D is possibly TRBD1 (5 bases). The CDR3 consists of 10 residues. Trimming shortened V by 7 bases and J by 9 bases, and 9 bases separated the two germline ends. From germline, CDR1 is MDHEN and CDR2 SYDVKM.

V usage is TRBV3-1 and J usage is TRBJ2-3, with 8 nucleotides matching TRBD1. Germline CDR1 LGHDT, CDR2 YNNKEL (reference sequence). The V gene end was trimmed by 1 base and the J gene end by 5 bases; junction bases not matched to a gene: 8. The CDR3 sequence is 16 residues long. This chain's CDR3 is CASSQGFRGPRDTQYF. DNA of the CDR3: TGTGCCAGCAGCCAAGGTTTCAGGGGGCCGAGAGATACGCAGTATTTT.

The chain links TRBV7-9 to TRBJ1-1, with 7 bases fitting TRBD1. The germline V gene encodes CDR1 SEHNR and CDR2 FQNEAQ (reference sequence). The CDR3 is made up of 14 amino acids. The junction had 5 bases not matched to a gene; V was cut back by 3 bases and J by 4 bases. This chain's CDR3 is CASSFGDRATEAFF. CDR3 DNA sequence: TGTGCCAGCAGCTTTGGAGACAGGGCCACTGAAGCTTTCTTT. Combining the CDR3 with reference TRBV7-9 and TRBJ1-1 gives the whole variable domain DTGVSQNPRHKITKRGQNVTFRCDPISEHNRLYWYRQTLGQGPEFLTYFQNEAQLEKSRLLSDRFSAERPKGSFSTLEIQRTEQGDSAMYLCASSFGDRATEAFFGQGTRLTVV.

The chain recombines TRBV6-2 or TRBV6-3 with TRBJ1-1; 11 positions match TRBD1. The CDR3 has 16 residues. The germline gives CDR1 MNHEY, CDR2 SVGEGT. After removal of 7 bases from V and 2 bases from J, the junction contained 9 bases not matched to a gene. This chain's CDR3 is CASITRTGGINTEAFF. DNA for the CDR3: TGTGCCAGCATTACCCGGACAGGGGGCATCAACACTGAAGCTTTCTTT.

The chain couples TRBV7-2 to TRBJ1-1; TRBD1 agrees at 7 bases. Germline-derived CDR1 and CDR2 are SGHTA and FQGNSA. V gave up 0 bases and J gave up 2 bases; unmatched junction bases: 6. The CDR3 runs to 16 residues. The DNA of the CDR3 is TGTGCCAGCAGCTTAGCGCTTAGGACAGGAAACACTGAAGCTTTCTTT. Protein product: CASSLALRTGNTEAFF. Variable domain in full (rest from reference TRBV7-2 and TRBJ1-1): GAGVSQSPSNKVTEKGKDVELRCDPISGHTALYWYRQSLGQGLEFLIYFQGNSAPDKSGLPSDRFSAERTGGSVSTLTIQRTQQEDSAVYLCASSLALRTGNTEAFFGQGTRLTVV.

This sequence joins TRBV4-3 and TRBJ1-2, with D perhaps matching TRBD1 (5 bases). This CDR3 has 16 amino acids. Per germline, CDR1 LGHNA and CDR2 YSLEER. V was cut by 4 bases and J by 7 bases, with 22 bases left in between. DNA of the CDR3: TGCGCCAGCAGCCGAGGCGGGGCAGGCAACCTTGGTGGCTACACCTTC. Its protein product is CASSRGGAGNLGGYTF.

The rearrangement joins TRBV5-1 to TRBJ2-5; 11 bases are shared with TRBD2. The CDR3 sequence is 16 residues long. The ends lost 4 bases at V and 1 base at J; junction bases unmatched: 6. Germline assignment: CDR1 SGHRS and CDR2 YFSETQ. The CDR3 is CASSLLAGGPQETQYF. CDR3 bases: TGCGCCAGCAGCCTCTTAGCGGGAGGGCCCCAAGAGACCCAGTACTTC.